This T cell receptor beta chain stems from a study of Graves' ophthalmopathy and Graves' hyperthyroidism (dated by TCRdb to the late 2010s). For the study in its entirety: A patient counted as having stable hyperthyroidism if there was no progression to ophthalmopathy within 18 months of follow-up. After sampling, hyperthyroidism patients received methimazole starting at 30 mg daily, and ophthalmopathy patients received high-dose intravenous methylprednisolone. An independent validation cohort was composed of fewer than 20 hyperthyroidism patients and around 16 patients who later progressed from hyperthyroidism to ophthalmopathy. To explore V-J signatures that distinguish ophthalmopathy from hyperthyroidism, a discovery set of under 110 patients was enrolled, made up of 40 to 45 with ophthalmopathy and roughly 57 with stable hyperthyroidism. The study used TCR beta repertoire signatures to distinguish Graves' ophthalmopathy from Graves' hyperthyroidism and to predict progression to ophthalmopathy. In total, 135 blood samples were TCR-sequenced: 43 ophthalmopathy, 80 or so hyperthyroidism and approximately 17 hyperthyroidism-to-ophthalmopathy patients. In a handful of hyperthyroidism patients, the T-cell repertoire of thyroid tissue was compared with the T-cell repertoire of blood. Overall results and qualifications from the work: Sample size was not statistically predetermined, and group allocation was not concealed from the investigators. In validation, the model predicted ophthalmopathy progression with 55% to 71% sensitivity and around 72% specificity; 12 predicted patients were CT-confirmed with GO in a median of approximately 6.2 months. Most expanded thyroid clonotypes with frequency above 0.001 were also detected in blood, suggesting blood repertoires may reflect the thyroid immune response. Ophthalmopathy was separated from stable hyperthyroidism by the 13-signature model with more than 85% sensitivity and approximately 84% specificity in cross-validation and with 80%/75% in the test set.

Inclusive of the bounding cysteine and phenylalanine, the CDR3 is 14 residues long. The entry retains the CDR3 DNA only, 42 bases that are in frame from base 1. Trimming takes 3 bases from V and 2 bases from J, and the germline ends sit 10 bases apart. CDR1 LNHDA and CDR2 SQIVND were looked up in the germline V gene (reference sequence). On this clonotype: The antigen it recognizes is unknown. Per-base quality was not reported, and no clone a single base away is much larger than it.

Hyperthyroidism patients were newly diagnosed, with disease duration under 2 months, and aged 18 to 65 years. Patients with other autoimmune diseases, uncontrolled infections, pregnancy or lactation were excluded from the study. Diagnosis relied on clinical symptoms, serum thyroxine, TRAb, thyroid ultrasound and orbital computed tomography. Total RNA was extracted with Trizol reagent and quality-checked on an Agilent 2100 Bioanalyzer. For repertoire sequencing, TCR beta CDR3 regions were amplified from RNA transcripts. HTBI primers and the Qiagen OneStep RT-PCR kit were used in a first-round RT-PCR, which was followed by a second-round multiplex PCR, size selection and purification. The libraries underwent paired-end sequencing with 100 bp reads on an Illumina HiSeq2000. The study's own analysis went as follows. SOAPnuke was used to process the reads, removing any read that contained adapters or uncalled bases, had a mean Phred below 15, or lacked an exact match to the constant primer or identifier. High-quality paired reads were merged with COPE v1.2.5. Unique nucleotide sequences were defined as clonotypes and aligned to IMGT TRB V, D and J references using MiTCR v1.1. The analysis was limited to V-J combinations with a frequency above 0.0001, which together covered around 99% of the repertoires. A TCR clonal expansion and chaos score per V-J combination was defined as the ratio of F50 clonal expansion to chaos observed in the TCRdist matrix. Welch's t-statistics and random forest were used to reduce the features to 10 to 15 V-J combinations, which were then used as input to a naive Bayes classifier. Thyroid-blood repertoire similarity was quantified with the Morisita-Horn index. In TCRdb, the public reads were trimmed at Q25 with fastp and aligned with MiXCR, with productive beta chains retained. Each record represents a unique CDR3 protein, reported with the most common genes and DNA among its rows. TCRdb's processing, not the study's, gives the V and J calls here. For this sample the table gives over a million distinct CDR3 sequences, of which about 35% were detected only once. Jointly, the top ten make up around 10% of the sample.

The TCR comes from an adult man with Graves' hyperthyroidism. The specimen sequenced was peripheral blood or thyroid tissue (not recorded which). Here the chain combines TRBV19 and TRBJ1-2, with TRBD1 as a weak D call on 5 bases. The nucleotide sequence reads as follows: TGTGCCAGTAGTATGTTTCCAGGGAACTATGGCTACACCTTC. This sequence encodes CASSMFPGNYGYTF.